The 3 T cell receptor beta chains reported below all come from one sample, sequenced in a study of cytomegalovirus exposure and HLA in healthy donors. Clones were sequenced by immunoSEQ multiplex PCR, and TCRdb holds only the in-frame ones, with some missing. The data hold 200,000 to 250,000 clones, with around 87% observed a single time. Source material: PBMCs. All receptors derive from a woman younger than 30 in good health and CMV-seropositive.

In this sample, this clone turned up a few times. CDR3 sequence reads: CASSQASGRKETQYF. DNA for the CDR3: TGTGCCAGCAGCCAAGCTAGCGGGAGAAAGGAGACCCAGTACTTC. The genes are TRBV4-2 and TRBJ2-5; TRBD2 aligns across 10 bases. The CDR3 runs to 15 residues. Germline V gives CDR1 LGHNA, CDR2 YNFKEQ. The trim removed 1 base at V and 5 bases at J, leaving 4 bases unmatched.

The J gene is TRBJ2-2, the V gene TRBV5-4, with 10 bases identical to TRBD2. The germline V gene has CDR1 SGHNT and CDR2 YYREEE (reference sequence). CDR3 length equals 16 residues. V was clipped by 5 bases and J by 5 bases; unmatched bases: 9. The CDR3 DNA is TGTGCCAGCAGAATCTCAGCGGGAGGGCCGACCGGGGAGCTGTTTTTT. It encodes CASRISAGGPTGELFF.

The DNA of the CDR3 is TGCGCCAGCAGCTCCGGGACTAGCGGGAGGGCCGGCAATGAGCAGTTCTTC. This gives the protein CASSSGTSGRAGNEQFF. The chain has TRBV5-1 and TRBJ2-1, with 16 bases matching TRBD2. The CDR3 totals 17 residues. Germline assignment: CDR1 SGHRS and CDR2 YFSETQ. J gave up 6 bases and V 3 bases, and 6 bases lay outside the gene matches.